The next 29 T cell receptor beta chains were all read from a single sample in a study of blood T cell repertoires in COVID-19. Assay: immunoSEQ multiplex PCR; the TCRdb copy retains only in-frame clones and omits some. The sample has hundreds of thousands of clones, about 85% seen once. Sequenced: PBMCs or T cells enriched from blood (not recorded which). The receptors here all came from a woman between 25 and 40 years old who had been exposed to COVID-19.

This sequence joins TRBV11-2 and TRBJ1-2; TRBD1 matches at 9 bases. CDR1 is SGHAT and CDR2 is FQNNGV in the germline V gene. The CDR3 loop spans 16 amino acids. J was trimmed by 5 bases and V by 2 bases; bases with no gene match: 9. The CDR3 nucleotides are TGTGCCAGCAGCTTATCCTCCGGGACAGGGACTTATGGCTACACCTTC. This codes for CASSLSSGTGTYGYTF.

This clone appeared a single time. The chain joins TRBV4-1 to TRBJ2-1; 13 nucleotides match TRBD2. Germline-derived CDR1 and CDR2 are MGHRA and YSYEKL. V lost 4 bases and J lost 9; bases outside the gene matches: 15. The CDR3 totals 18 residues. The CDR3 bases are TGCGCCAGCAGCCCAGGAGACGGACTAGCGGGAGAAGTTGGTGAGCAGTTCTTC. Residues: CASSPGDGLAGEVGEQFF.

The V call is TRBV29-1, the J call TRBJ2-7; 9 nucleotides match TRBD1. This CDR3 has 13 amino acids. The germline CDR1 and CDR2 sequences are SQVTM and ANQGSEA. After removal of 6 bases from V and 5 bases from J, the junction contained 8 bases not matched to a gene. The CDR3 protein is CSVREQGAHEQYF. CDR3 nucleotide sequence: TGCAGCGTACGAGAACAGGGGGCGCACGAGCAGTACTTC.

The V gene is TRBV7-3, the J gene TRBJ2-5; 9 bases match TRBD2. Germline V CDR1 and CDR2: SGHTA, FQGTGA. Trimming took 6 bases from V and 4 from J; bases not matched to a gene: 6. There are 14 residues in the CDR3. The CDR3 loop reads CASSPGLARETQYF. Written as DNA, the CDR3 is TGTGCCAGCAGTCCGGGACTAGCTCGAGAGACCCAGTACTTC.

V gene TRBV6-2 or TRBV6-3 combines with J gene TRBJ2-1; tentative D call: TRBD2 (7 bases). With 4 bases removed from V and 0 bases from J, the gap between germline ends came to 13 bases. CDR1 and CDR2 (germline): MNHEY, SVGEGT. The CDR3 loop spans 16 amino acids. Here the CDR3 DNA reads TGTGCCAGCAGTTTGGCTCGGGGGGCCTCCTACAATGAGCAGTTCTTC. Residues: CASSLARGASYNEQFF.

CDR3 loop: CASSRRQPGELFF. Here the CDR3 DNA reads TGTGCCAGCAGCAGACGACAGCCCGGGGAGCTGTTTTTT. J is TRBJ2-2 and V is TRBV11-3; a possible D gene is TRBD1 (5 bases). V lost 5 bases and J lost 6, with 10 bases in between. Per germline, CDR1 SGHNT and CDR2 YENEEA. The CDR3 is 13 amino acids.

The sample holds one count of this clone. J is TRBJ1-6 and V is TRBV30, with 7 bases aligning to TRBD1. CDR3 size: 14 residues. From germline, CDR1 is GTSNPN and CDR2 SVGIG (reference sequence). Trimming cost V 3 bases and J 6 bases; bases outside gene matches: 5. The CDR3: CAWREQGSNSPLHF. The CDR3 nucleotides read TGTGCCTGGAGGGAACAGGGGTCTAATTCACCCCTCCACTTT.

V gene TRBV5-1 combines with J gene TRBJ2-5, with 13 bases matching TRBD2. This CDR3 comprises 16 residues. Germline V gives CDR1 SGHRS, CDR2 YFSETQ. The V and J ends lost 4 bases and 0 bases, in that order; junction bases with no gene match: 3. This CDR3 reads CASSRLAGGNQETQYF. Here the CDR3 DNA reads TGCGCCAGCAGCCGACTAGCGGGAGGAAACCAAGAGACCCAGTACTTC.

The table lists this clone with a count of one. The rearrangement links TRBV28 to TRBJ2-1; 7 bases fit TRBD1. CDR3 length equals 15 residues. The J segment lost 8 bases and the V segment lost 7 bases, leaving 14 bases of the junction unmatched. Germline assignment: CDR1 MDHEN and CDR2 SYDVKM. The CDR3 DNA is TGTGCCAGCACCCCAGTAGGGGGCACTGTCGATGAGCAGTTCTTC. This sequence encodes CASTPVGGTVDEQFF.

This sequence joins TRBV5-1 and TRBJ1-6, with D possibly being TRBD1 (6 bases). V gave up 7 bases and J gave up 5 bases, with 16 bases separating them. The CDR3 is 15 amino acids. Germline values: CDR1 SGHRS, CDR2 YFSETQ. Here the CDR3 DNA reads TGCGCCAGCTCAGTGGCAGGGGCTGATAATTCACCCCTCCACTTT. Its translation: CASSVAGADNSPLHF. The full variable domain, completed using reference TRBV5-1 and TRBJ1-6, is KAGVTQTPRYLIKTRGQQVTLSCSPISGHRSVSWYQQTPGQGLQFLFEYFSETQRNKGNFPGRFSGRQFSNSRSEMNVSTLELGDSALYLCASSVAGADNSPLHFGNGTRLTVT.

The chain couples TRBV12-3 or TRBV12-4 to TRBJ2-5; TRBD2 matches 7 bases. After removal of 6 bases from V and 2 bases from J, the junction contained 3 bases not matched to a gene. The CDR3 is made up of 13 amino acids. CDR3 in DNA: TGTGCCAGCAGGCTACTAGCGCAAGAGACCCAGTACTTC. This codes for CASRLLAQETQYF.

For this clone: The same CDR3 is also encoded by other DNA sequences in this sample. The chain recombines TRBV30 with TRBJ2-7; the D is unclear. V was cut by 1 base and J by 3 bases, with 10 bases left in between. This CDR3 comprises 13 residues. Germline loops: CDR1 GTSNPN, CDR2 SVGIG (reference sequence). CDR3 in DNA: TGTGCCTGGAGTGGCCAGATAAGCTACGAGCAGTACTTC. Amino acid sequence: CAWSGQISYEQYF.

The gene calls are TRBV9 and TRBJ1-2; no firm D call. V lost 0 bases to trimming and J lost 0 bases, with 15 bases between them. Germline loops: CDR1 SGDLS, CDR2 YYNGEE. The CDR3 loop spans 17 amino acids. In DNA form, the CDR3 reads TGTGCCAGCAGCGTAGAAGAGGTAAGGAAAGCTAACTATGGCTACACCTTC. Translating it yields CASSVEEVRKANYGYTF.

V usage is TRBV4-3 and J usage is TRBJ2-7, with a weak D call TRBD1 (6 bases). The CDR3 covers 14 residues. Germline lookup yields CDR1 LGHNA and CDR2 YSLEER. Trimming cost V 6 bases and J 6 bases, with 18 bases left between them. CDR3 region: CASRAGTTMSEQYF. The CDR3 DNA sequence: TGCGCCAGCAGGGCCGGGACAACGATGAGCGAGCAGTACTTC.

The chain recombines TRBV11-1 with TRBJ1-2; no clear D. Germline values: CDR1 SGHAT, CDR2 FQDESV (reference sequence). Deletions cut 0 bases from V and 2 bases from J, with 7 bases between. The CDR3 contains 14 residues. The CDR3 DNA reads TGTGCCAGCAGCTTAGCGGGCACCAACTATGGCTACACCTTC. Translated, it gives CASSLAGTNYGYTF.

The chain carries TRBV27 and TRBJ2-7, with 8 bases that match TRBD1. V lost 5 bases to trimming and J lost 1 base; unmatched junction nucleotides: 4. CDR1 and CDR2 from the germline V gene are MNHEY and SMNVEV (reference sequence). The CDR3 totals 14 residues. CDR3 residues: CASSLQGVSYEQYF. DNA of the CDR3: TGTGCCAGCAGTCTACAGGGGGTTTCCTACGAGCAGTACTTC.

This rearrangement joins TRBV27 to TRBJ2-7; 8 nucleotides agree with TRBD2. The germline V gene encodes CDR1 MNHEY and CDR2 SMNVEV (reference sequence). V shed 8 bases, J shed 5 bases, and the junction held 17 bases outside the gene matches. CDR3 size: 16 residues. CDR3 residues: CASCSISGMAHNEQYF. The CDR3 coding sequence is TGTGCCAGCTGTTCCATTAGCGGGATGGCCCATAACGAGCAGTACTTC.

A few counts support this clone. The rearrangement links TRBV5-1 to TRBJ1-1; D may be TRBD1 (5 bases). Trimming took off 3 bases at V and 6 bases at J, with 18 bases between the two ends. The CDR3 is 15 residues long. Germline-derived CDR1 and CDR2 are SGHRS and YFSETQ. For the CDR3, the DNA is TGCGCCAGCAGCTCCACAGGAGAATCTATAGCTGAAGCTTTCTTT. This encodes CASSSTGESIAEAFF.

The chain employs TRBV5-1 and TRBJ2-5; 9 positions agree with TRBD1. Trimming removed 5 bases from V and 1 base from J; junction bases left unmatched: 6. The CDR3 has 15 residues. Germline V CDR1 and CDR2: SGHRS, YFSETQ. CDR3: CASSRTGATQETQYF. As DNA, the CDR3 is TGCGCCAGCAGTCGGACAGGGGCTACCCAAGAGACCCAGTACTTC.

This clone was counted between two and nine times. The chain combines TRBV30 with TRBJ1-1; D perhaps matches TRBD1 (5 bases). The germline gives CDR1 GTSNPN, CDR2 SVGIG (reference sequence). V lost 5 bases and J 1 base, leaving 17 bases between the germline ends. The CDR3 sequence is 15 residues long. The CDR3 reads CAWGRDSGGNTEAFF. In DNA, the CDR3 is TGTGCCTGGGGTAGGGACTCCGGGGGGAACACTGAAGCTTTCTTT.

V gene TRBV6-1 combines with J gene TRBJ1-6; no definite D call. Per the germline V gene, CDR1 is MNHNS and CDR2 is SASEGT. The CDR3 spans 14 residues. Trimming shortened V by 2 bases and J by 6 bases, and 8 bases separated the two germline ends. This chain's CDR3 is CASSETATNSPLHF. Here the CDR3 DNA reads TGTGCCAGCAGTGAAACAGCAACTAATTCACCCCTCCACTTT.

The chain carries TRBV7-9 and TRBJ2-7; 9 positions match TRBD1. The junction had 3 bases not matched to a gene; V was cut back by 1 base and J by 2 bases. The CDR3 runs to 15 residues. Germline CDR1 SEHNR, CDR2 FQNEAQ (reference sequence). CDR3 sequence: CASSLGRQGAYEQYF. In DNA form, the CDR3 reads TGTGCCAGCAGCTTAGGCAGACAGGGGGCCTACGAGCAGTACTTC.

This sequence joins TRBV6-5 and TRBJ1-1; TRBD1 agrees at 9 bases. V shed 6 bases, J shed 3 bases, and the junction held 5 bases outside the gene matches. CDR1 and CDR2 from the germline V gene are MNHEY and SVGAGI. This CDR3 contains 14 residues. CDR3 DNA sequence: TGTGCCAGCAGAATACAGGGGGCGGACACTGAAGCTTTCTTT. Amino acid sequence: CASRIQGADTEAFF.

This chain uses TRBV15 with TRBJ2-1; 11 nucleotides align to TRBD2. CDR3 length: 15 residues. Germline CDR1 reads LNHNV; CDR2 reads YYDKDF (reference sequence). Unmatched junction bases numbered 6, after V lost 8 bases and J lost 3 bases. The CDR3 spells CATGRTSGSYNEQFF. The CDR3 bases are TGTGCCACCGGTCGCACTAGCGGGAGCTACAATGAGCAGTTCTTC.

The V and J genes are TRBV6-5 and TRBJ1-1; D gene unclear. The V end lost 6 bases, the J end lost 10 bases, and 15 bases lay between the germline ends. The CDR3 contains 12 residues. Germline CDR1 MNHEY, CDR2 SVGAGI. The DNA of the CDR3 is TGTGCCAGCAGGAGGGAGGGCGCCGCAGCTTTCTTT. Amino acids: CASRREGAAAFF.

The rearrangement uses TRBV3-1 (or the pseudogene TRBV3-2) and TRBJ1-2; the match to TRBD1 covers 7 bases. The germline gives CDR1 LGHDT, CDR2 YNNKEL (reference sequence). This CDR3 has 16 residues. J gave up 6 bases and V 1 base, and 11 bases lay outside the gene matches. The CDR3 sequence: CASSQGSETGPHGYTF. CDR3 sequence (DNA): TGTGCCAGCAGCCAAGGTTCGGAGACAGGGCCCCATGGCTACACCTTC.

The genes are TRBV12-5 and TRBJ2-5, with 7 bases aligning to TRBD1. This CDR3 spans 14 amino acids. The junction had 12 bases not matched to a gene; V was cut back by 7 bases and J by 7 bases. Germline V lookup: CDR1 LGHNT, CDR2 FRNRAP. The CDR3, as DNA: TGTGCTAGTGCCCAAGGGGGCGCTTTCGGGACCCAGTACTTC. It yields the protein CASAQGGAFGTQYF.

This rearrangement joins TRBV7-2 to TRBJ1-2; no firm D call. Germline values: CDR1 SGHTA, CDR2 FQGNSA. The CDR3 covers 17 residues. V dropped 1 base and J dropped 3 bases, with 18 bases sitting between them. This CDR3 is CASSLETRRTAYYGYTF. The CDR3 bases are TGTGCCAGCAGCTTAGAGACAAGGCGGACTGCCTACTATGGCTACACCTTC. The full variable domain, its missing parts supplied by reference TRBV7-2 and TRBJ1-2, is GAGVSQSPSNKVTEKGKDVELRCDPISGHTALYWYRQSLGQGLEFLIYFQGNSAPDKSGLPSDRFSAERTGGSVSTLTIQRTQQEDSAVYLCASSLETRRTAYYGYTFGSGTRLTVV.

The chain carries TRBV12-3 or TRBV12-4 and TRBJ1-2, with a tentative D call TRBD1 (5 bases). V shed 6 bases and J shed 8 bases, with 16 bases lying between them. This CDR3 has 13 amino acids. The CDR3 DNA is TGTGCCAGCAGCCTTGACAGCCAACGGGGCTACACCTTC. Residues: CASSLDSQRGYTF.